This record concerns one T cell receptor beta chain sequence. The sample is drawn from a study of T-cell memory formation after mild COVID-19. Study-level background: TCR clusters mostly belonged to single donors.

TCRdb processed the 5' RACE reads anew with MiXCR; each CDR3 protein has one entry. Found here are fewer than 450,000 distinct CDR3 sequences, more than 20% of them singletons; the top ten hold 8.5% to 10%. The CDR3 sequence is 14 residues long. V was cut by 4 bases and J by 1 base, with 11 bases left in between. Germline-derived CDR1 and CDR2 are KGHSY and FQNENV. The V gene is TRBV16, the J gene TRBJ2-7; D is uncertain. This TCR was sampled from an adult woman who had mild COVID-19 (a few samples of this study predate the infection). Cell type and time point are not known. Sequenced: PBMCs or a T cell subset sorted from them (not recorded which). The CDR3 region is CASSPTLESYEQYF. DNA of the CDR3: TGTGCCAGCAGCCCAACCCTGGAGTCCTACGAGCAGTACTTC.